This is a list of T cell receptor beta chains from one sample in a study of blood T cell repertoires in COVID-19. Produced via immunoSEQ multiplex PCR; TCRdb's table is partial and in-frame only. The sample consists of 200,000 or so clones, less than 90% of them appearing once. Sequenced sample: peripheral blood. The receptors derive from a woman aged 40 to 50 with acute or convalescent COVID-19. Each CDR3 is given with its conserved first and last residue. The D gene is left open where the match is weak. Expanded clones get a size class; other rows say once, few or many, or leave the size out.

d_call: TRBD1; cdr3_length: 15; clone_size: few; v_call: TRBV5-1; j_call: TRBJ1-2; cdr3_nt: TGCGCCAGCAGCTTGGCGGGACAGGGGCTAACTGGCTACACCTTC; cdr3_aa: CASSLAGQGLTGYTF
d_call: -; cdr3_length: 13; clone_size: -; v_call: TRBV30; j_call: TRBJ1-5; cdr3_nt: TGTGCCTGGAGTGTTTCGAGCAATCAGCCCCAGCATTTT; cdr3_aa: CAWSVSSNQPQHF
d_call: TRBD2; cdr3_length: 15; clone_size: few; v_call: TRBV7-2; j_call: TRBJ2-1; cdr3_nt: TGTGCCAGCAGCTCTCCGGGACTAGCTAACGATGAGCAGTTCTTC; cdr3_aa: CASSSPGLANDEQFF
d_call: -; cdr3_length: 12; clone_size: -; v_call: TRBV10-3; j_call: TRBJ2-3; cdr3_nt: TGTGCCATCAGCACTAGCACAGATACGCAGTATTTT; cdr3_aa: CAISTSTDTQYF
d_call: -; cdr3_length: 14; clone_size: -; v_call: TRBV3-1/TRBV3-2; j_call: TRBJ1-6; cdr3_nt: TGTGCCAGCAGCCAAGACACCTTTAGTTCACCCCTCCACTTT; cdr3_aa: CASSQDTFSSPLHF
d_call: TRBD1; cdr3_length: 14; clone_size: -; v_call: TRBV19; j_call: TRBJ1-4; cdr3_nt: TGTGCCAGTTCTGAGACAGGGGGCCATGAAAAACTGTTTTTT; cdr3_aa: CASSETGGHEKLFF
d_call: TRBD1; cdr3_length: 16; clone_size: -; v_call: TRBV11-2; j_call: TRBJ2-7; cdr3_nt: TGTGCCAGCGCATTGCGGACAGGGATTGTCACCTACGAGCAGTACTTC; cdr3_aa: CASALRTGIVTYEQYF
d_call: -; cdr3_length: 13; clone_size: -; v_call: TRBV28; j_call: TRBJ1-1; cdr3_nt: TGTGCCAGCAGTTTATTGGACAGACGAGAAGCTTTCTTT; cdr3_aa: CASSLLDRREAFF
d_call: -; cdr3_length: 12; clone_size: -; v_call: TRBV7-9; j_call: TRBJ2-1; cdr3_nt: TGTGCCAGCAGCTTATCGCGGGATGAGCAGTTCTTC; cdr3_aa: CASSLSRDEQFF
d_call: TRBD1; cdr3_length: 14; clone_size: -; v_call: TRBV19; j_call: TRBJ2-7; cdr3_nt: TGTGCCAGTAGTATTGCGACAGGGTATTACGAGCAGTACTTC; cdr3_aa: CASSIATGYYEQYF
d_call: TRBD2; cdr3_length: 16; clone_size: -; v_call: TRBV30; j_call: TRBJ2-3; cdr3_nt: TGTGCCTGGGGGGGGACTAGCGGGAGTCAACCAGATACGCAGTATTTT; cdr3_aa: CAWGGTSGSQPDTQYF
d_call: -; cdr3_length: 14; clone_size: -; v_call: TRBV5-1; j_call: TRBJ2-3; cdr3_nt: TGCGCCAGCAGCGGACCTAGCACTTCTGATACGCAGTATTTT; cdr3_aa: CASSGPSTSDTQYF
d_call: TRBD1; cdr3_length: 15; clone_size: few; v_call: TRBV29-1; j_call: TRBJ2-3; cdr3_nt: TGCAGCGTAGCCGGACAGGGGGTCTCGCCAGATACGCAGTATTTT; cdr3_aa: CSVAGQGVSPDTQYF
d_call: -; cdr3_length: 13; clone_size: -; v_call: TRBV7-9; j_call: TRBJ1-2; cdr3_nt: TGTGCCAGCAGCCCAATCGAGGCCTATGGCTACACCTTC; cdr3_aa: CASSPIEAYGYTF
d_call: TRBD1; cdr3_length: 15; clone_size: -; v_call: TRBV15; j_call: TRBJ1-5; cdr3_nt: TGTGCCACCAGCAGAGGGCAGGGGGGCGATCAGCCCCAGCATTTT; cdr3_aa: CATSRGQGGDQPQHF
d_call: TRBD1; cdr3_length: 14; clone_size: once; v_call: TRBV27; j_call: TRBJ2-2; cdr3_nt: TGTGCCAGCAGCGGACAGGGGGCCACCGGGGAGCTGTTTTTT; cdr3_aa: CASSGQGATGELFF
d_call: -; cdr3_length: 14; clone_size: -; v_call: TRBV7-2; j_call: TRBJ1-5; cdr3_nt: TGTGCCAGCAGCTGGGGGAGGGGCAATCAGCCCCAGCATTTT; cdr3_aa: CASSWGRGNQPQHF
d_call: TRBD2; cdr3_length: 17; clone_size: few; v_call: TRBV28; j_call: TRBJ2-1; cdr3_nt: TGTGCCAGCACTAGCGGGGGGCGTCCGGAGTCCTACAATGAGCAGTTCTTC; cdr3_aa: CASTSGGRPESYNEQFF
d_call: -; cdr3_length: 13; clone_size: -; v_call: TRBV6-6; j_call: TRBJ1-1; cdr3_nt: TGTGCCAGCAACCCTGACAGAAACACTGAAGCTTTCTTT; cdr3_aa: CASNPDRNTEAFF
d_call: TRBD1; cdr3_length: 15; clone_size: -; v_call: TRBV28; j_call: TRBJ1-6; cdr3_nt: TGTGCCAGCAGTTTAGAGGGGGCGAGGAATTCACCCCTCCACTTT; cdr3_aa: CASSLEGARNSPLHF
d_call: TRBD2; cdr3_length: 15; clone_size: -; v_call: TRBV7-2; j_call: TRBJ2-7; cdr3_nt: TGTGCCAGCAGCTTTAGCGGGGGGGCCCCCTACGAGCAGTACTTC; cdr3_aa: CASSFSGGAPYEQYF
d_call: -; cdr3_length: 12; clone_size: -; v_call: TRBV5-4; j_call: TRBJ1-1; cdr3_nt: TGTGCCAGCAGCTTGGTTGCAGGGAGGGCTTTCTTT; cdr3_aa: CASSLVAGRAFF
d_call: -; cdr3_length: 13; clone_size: once; v_call: TRBV11-2; j_call: TRBJ1-4; cdr3_nt: TGTGCCAGCAGCGGAGGGGTTAATGAAAAACTGTTTTTT; cdr3_aa: CASSGGVNEKLFF
d_call: TRBD1; cdr3_length: 15; clone_size: -; v_call: TRBV5-1; j_call: TRBJ1-1; cdr3_nt: TGCGCCAGCAGCTCGGGACAGATTGACAACACTGAAGCTTTCTTT; cdr3_aa: CASSSGQIDNTEAFF
d_call: -; cdr3_length: 14; clone_size: -; v_call: TRBV10-3; j_call: TRBJ2-3; cdr3_nt: TGTGCCATCAGTGAGTCGACGGGGACAGATACGCAGTATTTT; cdr3_aa: CAISESTGTDTQYF
d_call: -; cdr3_length: 14; clone_size: -; v_call: TRBV2; j_call: TRBJ1-6; cdr3_nt: TGTGCCAGCAGTGAAGGGGTTGGGAGTTCACCCCTCCACTTT; cdr3_aa: CASSEGVGSSPLHF
d_call: TRBD2; cdr3_length: 19; clone_size: -; v_call: TRBV7-3; j_call: TRBJ2-3; cdr3_nt: TGTGCCAGCAGCCCTAGGGGGCTAGCGGGGGGGACTTACACAGATACGCAGTATTTT; cdr3_aa: CASSPRGLAGGTYTDTQYF
d_call: TRBD1; cdr3_length: 13; clone_size: -; v_call: TRBV29-1; j_call: TRBJ1-1; cdr3_nt: TGCAGCGTTGAAGGGGCCGACAGGGCTGAAGCTTTCTTT; cdr3_aa: CSVEGADRAEAFF
d_call: TRBD2; cdr3_length: 17; clone_size: -; v_call: TRBV27; j_call: TRBJ2-3; cdr3_nt: TGTGCCAGCAGTTTATTAATAAGCGGGGGTAGCACAGATACGCAGTATTTT; cdr3_aa: CASSLLISGGSTDTQYF
d_call: -; cdr3_length: 13; clone_size: -; v_call: TRBV4-1; j_call: TRBJ2-5; cdr3_nt: TGCGCCAGCAGCCTCCTCCGAGGAGAGACCCAGTACTTC; cdr3_aa: CASSLLRGETQYF
d_call: TRBD1; cdr3_length: 16; clone_size: once; v_call: TRBV19; j_call: TRBJ1-2; cdr3_nt: TGTGCCAGTAAACCCGGGACAGGGGGGTCTTTCGGTGGCTACACCTTC; cdr3_aa: CASKPGTGGSFGGYTF
d_call: TRBD1; cdr3_length: 15; clone_size: -; v_call: TRBV28; j_call: TRBJ1-2; cdr3_nt: TGTGCCAGCAGTTCCCCCGGGACAGGAGTCTATGGCTACACCTTC; cdr3_aa: CASSSPGTGVYGYTF
d_call: -; cdr3_length: 15; clone_size: -; v_call: TRBV6-6; j_call: TRBJ2-3; cdr3_nt: TGTGCCAGCAGTTACGTCGTGTCTAGCCCAGATACGCAGTATTTT; cdr3_aa: CASSYVVSSPDTQYF
d_call: -; cdr3_length: 14; clone_size: -; v_call: TRBV3-1/TRBV3-2; j_call: TRBJ2-7; cdr3_nt: TGTGCCAGCAGCCATTTTTCCGGGGTCTACGAGCAGTACTTC; cdr3_aa: CASSHFSGVYEQYF
d_call: TRBD2; cdr3_length: 17; clone_size: -; v_call: TRBV9; j_call: TRBJ2-1; cdr3_nt: TGTGCCAGCAGCGTAGGGCTTCTAGCGGGGACCTACAATGAGCAGTTCTTC; cdr3_aa: CASSVGLLAGTYNEQFF
d_call: TRBD2; cdr3_length: 16; clone_size: -; v_call: TRBV7-9; j_call: TRBJ2-5; cdr3_nt: TGTGCCAGCAGCATTACTAGCGGGAGGGCCGGAGAGACCCAGTACTTC; cdr3_aa: CASSITSGRAGETQYF
d_call: TRBD2; cdr3_length: 16; clone_size: once; v_call: TRBV7-9; j_call: TRBJ2-5; cdr3_nt: TGTGCCAGCAGCTTAGCGAGCGGGAGGCCCAGAGAGACCCAGTACTTC; cdr3_aa: CASSLASGRPRETQYF
d_call: TRBD1; cdr3_length: 15; clone_size: -; v_call: TRBV6-5; j_call: TRBJ2-7; cdr3_nt: TGTGCCAGCAGTTACTCGTGGGGACAGTCCTACGAGCAGTACTTC; cdr3_aa: CASSYSWGQSYEQYF
d_call: -; cdr3_length: 10; clone_size: -; v_call: TRBV7-9; j_call: TRBJ2-3; cdr3_nt: TGTGCCAGCAGCCCAATGAGGCCGTATTTT; cdr3_aa: CASSPMRPYF
d_call: -; cdr3_length: 12; clone_size: -; v_call: TRBV6-5; j_call: TRBJ2-3; cdr3_nt: TGTGCCAGTACCTACTCGGCAGATACGCAGTATTTT; cdr3_aa: CASTYSADTQYF
d_call: -; cdr3_length: 12; clone_size: -; v_call: TRBV2; j_call: TRBJ1-2; cdr3_nt: TGTGCCAGCAGTCAGGGATCGGGCGGCTACACCTTC; cdr3_aa: CASSQGSGGYTF
d_call: -; cdr3_length: 15; clone_size: -; v_call: TRBV6-6; j_call: TRBJ2-2; cdr3_nt: TGTGCCAGCAGTTACAACGGGCAGGGGGGCGGGGAGCTGTTTTTT; cdr3_aa: CASSYNGQGGGELFF
d_call: -; cdr3_length: 16; clone_size: -; v_call: TRBV4-2; j_call: TRBJ1-2; cdr3_nt: TGTGCCAGCAGCCACCCTGACAGCTCATTACTCTATGGCTACACCTTC; cdr3_aa: CASSHPDSSLLYGYTF
d_call: TRBD1; cdr3_length: 13; clone_size: few; v_call: TRBV30; j_call: TRBJ1-5; cdr3_nt: TGTGCCTGGAGTAAATACAGGGGTCAGCCCCAGCATTTT; cdr3_aa: CAWSKYRGQPQHF
d_call: -; cdr3_length: 13; clone_size: -; v_call: TRBV2; j_call: TRBJ1-2; cdr3_nt: TGTGCCAGCAGGGACAACGCTAACTATGGCTACACCTTC; cdr3_aa: CASRDNANYGYTF
d_call: TRBD1; cdr3_length: 14; clone_size: -; v_call: TRBV19; j_call: TRBJ2-7; cdr3_nt: TGTGCCAGTAGTAAGACAGGGGATTCCAACGAGCAGTACTTC; cdr3_aa: CASSKTGDSNEQYF
d_call: -; cdr3_length: 11; clone_size: few; v_call: TRBV2; j_call: TRBJ2-7; cdr3_nt: TGTGCCAGCATGGCGGGCTACGAGCAGTACTTC; cdr3_aa: CASMAGYEQYF
d_call: TRBD1; cdr3_length: 14; clone_size: -; v_call: TRBV7-2; j_call: TRBJ2-1; cdr3_nt: TGTGCCAGCAGCCGGGGACAGGTTGTTGATGAGCAGTTCTTC; cdr3_aa: CASSRGQVVDEQFF
d_call: -; cdr3_length: 14; clone_size: -; v_call: TRBV3-1/TRBV3-2; j_call: TRBJ2-5; cdr3_nt: TGTGCCAGCAGCTACCCATATTCTAAAGAGACCCAGTACTTC; cdr3_aa: CASSYPYSKETQYF
d_call: -; cdr3_length: 16; clone_size: once; v_call: TRBV19; j_call: TRBJ2-1; cdr3_nt: TGTGCCACCGCCGGGACAGGGACTAGCTCCTACAATGAGCAGTTCTTC; cdr3_aa: CATAGTGTSSYNEQFF
d_call: TRBD1; cdr3_length: 14; clone_size: -; v_call: TRBV2; j_call: TRBJ1-5; cdr3_nt: TGTGCCAGCAGTGGCGGACAGGGCGATCAGCCCCAGCATTTT; cdr3_aa: CASSGGQGDQPQHF
d_call: -; cdr3_length: 14; clone_size: -; v_call: TRBV28; j_call: TRBJ1-6; cdr3_nt: TGTGCCAGCAGAGTTGGCATCCCTAATTCACCCCTCCACTTT; cdr3_aa: CASRVGIPNSPLHF
d_call: TRBD1; cdr3_length: 13; clone_size: -; v_call: TRBV12-3/TRBV12-4; j_call: TRBJ1-5; cdr3_nt: TGTGCCAGCAGTGGACAGGGGAATCAGCCCCAGCATTTT; cdr3_aa: CASSGQGNQPQHF
d_call: -; cdr3_length: 13; clone_size: -; v_call: TRBV5-4; j_call: TRBJ2-7; cdr3_nt: TGTGCCAGCAGCTTGCCCACAGGCTACGAGCAGTACTTC; cdr3_aa: CASSLPTGYEQYF
d_call: -; cdr3_length: 12; clone_size: -; v_call: TRBV5-1; j_call: TRBJ1-1; cdr3_nt: TGCGCCAGCAGCTTCCGGGACACTGAAGCTTTCTTT; cdr3_aa: CASSFRDTEAFF
d_call: -; cdr3_length: 13; clone_size: -; v_call: TRBV25-1; j_call: TRBJ2-5; cdr3_nt: TGTGCCAGCAGTGAAGGCAGGGAAGAGACCCAGTACTTC; cdr3_aa: CASSEGREETQYF
d_call: TRBD1; cdr3_length: 14; clone_size: -; v_call: TRBV18; j_call: TRBJ2-7; cdr3_nt: TGTGCCAGCTCACGTACAGGGGACTCCTACGAGCAGTACTTC; cdr3_aa: CASSRTGDSYEQYF
d_call: TRBD2; cdr3_length: 16; clone_size: -; v_call: TRBV28; j_call: TRBJ2-7; cdr3_nt: TGTGCCAGCAGTCCGCGCCGTACTAGCGCGGGTTACGAGCAGTACTTC; cdr3_aa: CASSPRRTSAGYEQYF
d_call: TRBD2; cdr3_length: 15; clone_size: -; v_call: TRBV27; j_call: TRBJ2-5; cdr3_nt: TGTGCCAGCAGTTCCCTAGCGGGAGCCGGGGAGACCCAGTACTTC; cdr3_aa: CASSSLAGAGETQYF
d_call: -; cdr3_length: 13; clone_size: -; v_call: TRBV10-3; j_call: TRBJ1-1; cdr3_nt: TGTGCCATCAGTGATGGGCCCCACACTGAAGCTTTCTTT; cdr3_aa: CAISDGPHTEAFF